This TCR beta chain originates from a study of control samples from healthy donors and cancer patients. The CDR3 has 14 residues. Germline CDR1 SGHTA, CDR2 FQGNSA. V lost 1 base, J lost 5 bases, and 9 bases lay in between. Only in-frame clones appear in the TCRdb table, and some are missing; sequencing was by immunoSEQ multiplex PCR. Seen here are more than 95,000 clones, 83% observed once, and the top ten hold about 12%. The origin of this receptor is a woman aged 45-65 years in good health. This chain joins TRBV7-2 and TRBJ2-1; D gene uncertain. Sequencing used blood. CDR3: CASSLGFANNEQFF. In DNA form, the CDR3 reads TGTGCCAGCAGCTTAGGTTTTGCGAACAATGAGCAGTTCTTC.